This T cell receptor beta chain is from a study of OX40 agonist ivuxolimab in advanced cancers. Turning to the study itself: People who had prior anti-PD-1, anti-PD-L1 or anti-CTLA-4 therapy could take part, and around 43% had some.

Clones were sequenced by immunoSEQ multiplex PCR, and TCRdb holds only the in-frame ones, with some missing. The sample yields 45,000 to 60,000 clones, around 79% seen once. Note on this clone: Its target is not known.

Collection of blood occurred at baseline, at cycle 4 day 1, and at cycle 7 day 1. The study's findings and limits: The authors also found low normalized T-cell clonal expansion in some nonresponders.

The starting material was CD4+ or CD8+ T cells sorted from blood, obtained in a trial of the OX40 agonist ivuxolimab. The sequence was obtained from an adult with an advanced solid tumor such as melanoma, head and neck, liver or kidney cancer.

The CDR3 loop reads CSGELASHEQYF. The CDR3 DNA reads TGCAGCGGCGAACTAGCGTCCCACGAGCAGTACTTC. The chain links TRBV29-1 to TRBJ2-7; 7 bases agree with TRBD2. Germline V gene lookup returns CDR1 SQVTM and CDR2 ANQGSEA. V was clipped by 7 bases and J by 5 bases; unmatched bases: 8. The length of the CDR3 is 12 residues.